The 29 T cell receptor beta chains reported below all come from one sample, sequenced in a study of T cells in Graves' hyperthyroidism and ophthalmopathy. Amplification targeted TCR beta CDR3 regions from RNA transcripts. Researchers ran a first-round RT-PCR on the TCR CDR3 using the HTBI primer set. TCRdb independently ran MiXCR on the multiplex PCR reads; one entry per CDR3 protein. The sample lists under 750,000 distinct CDR3 sequences, around 20% occurring once. The sample comprised blood. The receptors shown here come from a woman in her forties or fifties with Graves' hyperthyroidism that later progressed to Graves' ophthalmopathy.

J is TRBJ1-5 and V is TRBV30, with unresolved D. The CDR3 contains 14 residues. The V gene lost 2 bases and the J gene lost 2 bases, with 10 bases spanning the gap. CDR1 and CDR2 (germline): GTSNPN, SVGIG (reference sequence). The CDR3 loop reads CAWSLGSGNQPQHF. As DNA, the CDR3 is TGTGCCTGGAGTTTAGGGTCTGGCAATCAGCCCCAGCATTTT.

The chain links TRBV6-1 to TRBJ2-2; D call uncertain. Germline-derived CDR1 and CDR2 are MNHNS and SASEGT. With 4 bases removed from V and 3 bases from J, the gap between germline ends came to 9 bases. The CDR3 has 14 residues. For the CDR3, the DNA is TGTGCCAGCAGTGCAGAGCCGCACACCGGGGAGCTGTTTTTT. It is translated as CASSAEPHTGELFF.

The rearrangement joins TRBV15 to TRBJ2-7; no clear D gene. Trimming took 0 bases from V and 2 from J, leaving 23 bases between them. This CDR3 spans 19 amino acids. Germline V gene data show CDR1 as LNHNV and CDR2 as YYDKDF (reference sequence). The CDR3 DNA is TGTGCCACCAGCAGAGACCGCAACCCGAGTCAGACATGGGCCTACGAGCAGTACTTC. Translated, it gives CATSRDRNPSQTWAYEQYF. Full variable domain (outside the CDR3, taken from reference TRBV15 and TRBJ2-7): DAMVIQNPRYQVTQFGKPVTLSCSQTLNHNVMYWYQQKSSQAPKLLFHYYDKDFNNEADTPDNFQSRRPNTSFCFLDIRSPGLGDTAMYLCATSRDRNPSQTWAYEQYFGPGTRLTVT.

On this clonotype: This sequence may be a read error, since a much larger clone differs from it by one base. The chain is built from TRBV12-3 or TRBV12-4 and TRBJ2-1; TRBD1 agrees at 7 bases. CDR3 length: 15 amino acids. V lost 2 bases, J lost 8 bases, and 9 bases stayed unmatched. The CDR3 reads CASSLRQGGDDEQFF. In DNA, the CDR3 is TGTGCCAGCAGTTTACGACAGGGTGGGGACGATGAGCAGTTCTTC.

The rearrangement uses TRBV14 and TRBJ2-3, with 9 positions matching TRBD2. The CDR3 loop spans 18 amino acids. With V trimmed by 0 bases and J by 2 bases, 9 bases remained unmatched. Germline V gene sequence: CDR1 SGHDN, CDR2 FVKESK. CDR3 DNA sequence: TGTGCCAGCAGCCAAGACGGTCGAGCGGGGGGCCTCACAGATACGCAGTATTTT. Translation gives CASSQDGRAGGLTDTQYF. The full variable domain, rest sourced from reference TRBV14 and TRBJ2-3, is EAGVTQFPSHSVIEKGQTVTLRCDPISGHDNLYWYRRVMGKEIKFLLHFVKESKQDESGMPNNRFLAERTGGTYSTLKVQPAELEDSGVYFCASSQDGRAGGLTDTQYFGPGTRLTVL.

This clonotype appeared many times. The V gene is TRBV6-1, the J gene TRBJ1-3; TRBD1 aligns across 8 bases. Germline V gene data show CDR1 as MNHNS and CDR2 as SASEGT. The J segment lost 0 bases and the V segment lost 5 bases, leaving 3 bases of the junction unmatched. The CDR3 is made up of 15 amino acids. DNA of the CDR3: TGTGCCAGCAGTATCGACAGGGGCTCTGGAAACACCATATATTTT. Translated, it gives CASSIDRGSGNTIYF.

A few counts support this clonotype. The chain carries TRBV10-1 and TRBJ2-1; the D gene could be TRBD1 or TRBD2 (6 bases each). V shed 0 bases and J shed 3 bases, with 9 bases lying between them. Germline loops: CDR1 WNHNN, CDR2 SYGVQD (reference sequence). CDR3 length equals 15 residues. The CDR3 sequence is CASSESGGHYNEQFF. DNA of the CDR3: TGCGCCAGCAGTGAGTCGGGGGGCCACTACAATGAGCAGTTCTTC.

This chain connects TRBV5-1 to TRBJ1-1, with a weak D call TRBD1 (5 bases). Trimming stripped 2 bases from V and 5 bases from J, with 22 bases between. The length of the CDR3 is 17 residues. The germline CDR1 and CDR2 sequences are SGHRS and YFSETQ. CDR3 residues: CASSLLPPGEGGTEAFF. In DNA, the CDR3 is TGCGCCAGCAGCTTACTTCCCCCGGGGGAGGGTGGGACTGAAGCTTTCTTT.

This clonotype was counted only a few times. The chain links TRBV3-1 to TRBJ1-3, with D uncertain. The ends were cut back, 4 bases at V and 7 bases at J, with 11 bases in the middle. The length of the CDR3 is 13 residues. Per the germline V gene, CDR1 is LGHDT and CDR2 is YNNKEL (reference sequence). CDR3 in DNA: TGTGCCAGCAGCCCGATCTTTCGGAACACCATATATTTT. Translating gives CASSPIFRNTIYF.

This clonotype was seen a handful of times. V usage is TRBV27 and J usage is TRBJ1-6; D is unclear. The V gene lost 8 bases and the J gene lost 4 bases, with 18 bases spanning the gap. Germline values: CDR1 MNHEY, CDR2 SMNVEV (reference sequence). The CDR3 has 16 residues. The DNA of the CDR3 is TGTGCCAGCTCTCTCCTTTCAGCTGTGTATAATTCACCCCTCCACTTT. This translates into CASSLLSAVYNSPLHF.

The chain couples TRBV7-9 to TRBJ2-7, with 9 bases aligning to TRBD1. Germline V gives CDR1 SEHNR, CDR2 FQNEAQ (reference sequence). CDR3 length equals 17 residues. V dropped 5 bases and J dropped 4; count of bases not matched to a gene: 15. Here the CDR3 reads CASSIALGGTGKYEQYF. The CDR3 DNA reads TGTGCCAGCAGCATCGCCCTCGGGGGGACAGGGAAGTACGAGCAGTACTTC.

The V call is TRBV4-1, the J call TRBJ1-5; D may be TRBD1 (5 bases). Germline assignment: CDR1 MGHRA and CDR2 YSYEKL. The V and J ends lost 2 bases and 6 bases respectively, with 11 bases between them. The CDR3 sequence is 14 residues long. CDR3 sequence (DNA): TGCGCCAGCAGCCAATCTGGGGCCGGTCAGCCCCAGCATTTT. Its translation is CASSQSGAGQPQHF.

This rearrangement joins TRBV6-5 to TRBJ1-6; D remains unclear. V was shortened by 2 bases and J by 9 bases, with 8 bases between the two germline ends. The CDR3 covers 13 residues. CDR1 and CDR2 (germline): MNHEY, SVGAGI. The CDR3 protein is CASSYGSFSPLHF. In DNA, the CDR3 is TGTGCCAGCAGTTACGGCAGTTTTTCACCCCTCCACTTT.

This clonotype came up many times. The rearrangement uses TRBV12-3 or TRBV12-4 and TRBJ2-5; perhaps TRBD2 as D (5 bases). The CDR3 is 12 amino acids. The V end was cut by 4 bases, the J end by 2 bases, with 5 bases between. The DNA of the CDR3 is TGTGCCAGCAGTTCGGGGCAAGAGACCCAGTACTTC. This codes for CASSSGQETQYF.

A note on this clonotype: A much larger clone lies one base from this, so it may be a read error. The chain links TRBV7-9 to TRBJ1-3, with D uncertain. V was clipped by 5 bases and J by 2 bases, with 7 bases between them. This CDR3 has 13 amino acids. Germline V gene sequence: CDR1 SEHNR, CDR2 FQNEAQ (reference sequence). The CDR3 protein is CASSQTTGNTIYF. CDR3 nucleotide sequence: TGTGCCAGCAGCCAGACCACTGGAAACACCATATATTTT.

The chain employs TRBV10-2 and TRBJ1-5; TRBD1 is a possible D gene (5 bases). The CDR3 loop spans 15 amino acids. Germline assignment: CDR1 WSHSY and CDR2 SAAADI. V was shortened by 4 bases and J by 6 bases, with 16 bases between the two germline ends. Here the CDR3 reads CASSGQIDDSQPQHF. The CDR3 DNA is TGCGCCAGCAGTGGACAGATCGACGATAGTCAGCCCCAGCATTTT.

This clonotype showed up many times. DNA of the CDR3: TGTGCCAGCTCACCATCAATGAGGGATACGCAGTATTTT. Its protein is CASSPSMRDTQYF. This sequence joins TRBV18 and TRBJ2-3; D ambiguous. Germline V CDR1 and CDR2: KGHSH, LQKENI. V was pared by 2 bases and J by 6 bases, with 9 bases between. This CDR3 contains 13 residues.

This clonotype was found a few times. The chain uses TRBV20-1 and TRBJ1-1; 7 nucleotides match TRBD1. Per germline, CDR1 DFQATT and CDR2 SNEGSKA (reference sequence). The CDR3 spans 12 residues. With 6 bases clipped from V and 4 bases from J, the junction kept 5 bases outside the gene matches. CDR3 region: CSATGVATEAFF. Written as DNA, the CDR3 is TGCAGTGCCACAGGGGTTGCCACTGAAGCTTTCTTT.

The chain combines TRBV10-3 with TRBJ1-6, with TRBD1 as a possible D gene (6 bases). In germline, CDR1 is ENHRY, CDR2 SYGVKD. Trimming stripped 4 bases from V and 11 bases from J, with 12 bases between. This CDR3 spans 13 amino acids. This chain's CDR3 is CAISVEGVTPLHF. CDR3 bases: TGTGCCATCAGTGTTGAGGGGGTGACACCCCTCCACTTT.

The CDR3 nucleotides read TGTGCCAGCAGCGAGGACGGACGATCGGGGCCCCAGCATTTT. Encoded protein: CASSEDGRSGPQHF. This chain links TRBV9 with TRBJ1-5; D call uncertain. With 3 bases removed from V and 9 bases from J, the gap between germline ends came to 16 bases. The V gene's germline CDR1 is SGDLS and CDR2 YYNGEE. The CDR3 loop spans 14 amino acids.

Ten or more counts support this clonotype. The rearrangement joins TRBV2 to TRBJ1-4, with 7 bases matching TRBD1. From germline, CDR1 is SNHLY and CDR2 FYNNEI. This CDR3 is built from 14 residues. The V segment lost 5 bases and the J segment 8 bases; nucleotides outside the gene matches: 8. The CDR3 sequence: CASSSGTVDEKLFF. As DNA, the CDR3 is TGTGCCAGCAGTTCGGGGACAGTTGACGAAAAACTGTTTTTT.

V is TRBV29-1 and J is TRBJ2-2; TRBD2 matches at 9 bases. V gave up 3 bases and J gave up 0 bases; unmatched junction bases: 11. CDR3 length equals 18 residues. Germline CDR1 and CDR2: SQVTM and ANQGSEA. The CDR3 sequence is CSVDGLSGGGANTGELFF. In nucleotides, the CDR3 is TGCAGCGTTGATGGCCTTAGCGGGGGTGGCGCGAACACCGGGGAGCTGTTTTTT.

This clonotype was detected ten times or more. V is TRBV10-3 and J is TRBJ2-5; D perhaps matches TRBD1 (6 bases). This CDR3 is 14 amino acids long. Germline CDR1 is ENHRY and CDR2 is SYGVKD. Trimming stripped 1 base from V and 2 bases from J, with 8 bases between. CDR3 DNA: TGTGCCATCAGTGAGTTACAGGGTCAAGAGACCCAGTACTTC. It specifies CAISELQGQETQYF.

This clonotype showed up just once. Given a much more abundant clone one base away, this may be a read error. The genes are TRBV5-1 and TRBJ2-2; TRBD1 matches at 7 bases. This CDR3 is 16 amino acids long. The V gene's germline CDR1 is SGHRS and CDR2 YFSETQ. The trim removed 4 bases at V and 1 base at J, leaving 7 bases unmatched. CDR3: CASSHMGQRNTGELFF. CDR3 DNA: TGCGCCAGCAGCCACATGGGACAGAGGAACACCGGGGAGCTGTTTTTT.

This clonotype was counted a single time. The chain recombines TRBV20-1 with TRBJ2-3; 8 nucleotides align to TRBD2. Unmatched junction bases numbered 7, after V lost 1 base and J lost 1 base. CDR1 DFQATT and CDR2 SNEGSKA come from the germline V gene (reference sequence). This CDR3 contains 16 residues. CDR3 residues: CSARGYSGVGTDTQYF. DNA for the CDR3: TGCAGTGCTAGAGGTTATAGCGGGGTAGGCACAGATACGCAGTATTTT.

This clonotype occurred a few times. The chain couples TRBV30 to TRBJ2-7; 10 positions agree with TRBD1. The V gene end was trimmed by 2 bases and the J gene end by 7 bases; junction bases not matched to a gene: 5. There are 13 residues in the CDR3. Germline CDR1 is GTSNPN and CDR2 is SVGIG (reference sequence). The CDR3 loop is CAWSPDRGNEQYF. The DNA for the CDR3 is TGTGCCTGGAGTCCGGACAGGGGGAATGAGCAGTACTTC.

Written as DNA, the CDR3 is TGTGCCAGCAGGGAAGAGGATCAGCCCCAGCATTTT. Amino acid sequence: CASREEDQPQHF. V and J are TRBV28 and TRBJ1-5; D gene uncertain. The CDR3 covers 12 residues. From germline, CDR1 is MDHEN and CDR2 SYDVKM. V was trimmed by 6 bases and J by 5 bases, leaving 8 bases between them.

This clonotype was picked up a small number of times. The chain uses TRBV15 and TRBJ1-1; D gene unclear. Trimming removed 6 bases at V and 5 bases at J, with 13 bases between. CDR3 size: 13 residues. Germline V gene lookup returns CDR1 LNHNV and CDR2 YYDKDF (reference sequence). The CDR3 region is CATRARWGTEAFF. For the CDR3, the DNA is TGTGCCACCAGAGCCCGATGGGGAACTGAAGCTTTCTTT.

This clonotype was observed at least ten times. The chain joins TRBV3-1 to TRBJ2-7; D may be TRBD1 (5 bases). The CDR3 is 15 residues long. Germline CDR1 reads LGHDT; CDR2 reads YNNKEL (reference sequence). V lost 1 base, J lost 1 base, and 11 bases lay in between. CDR3 sequence (DNA): TGTGCCAGCAGCCAAGGGACACAGAGATCCTACGAGCAGTACTTC. Translating gives CASSQGTQRSYEQYF.